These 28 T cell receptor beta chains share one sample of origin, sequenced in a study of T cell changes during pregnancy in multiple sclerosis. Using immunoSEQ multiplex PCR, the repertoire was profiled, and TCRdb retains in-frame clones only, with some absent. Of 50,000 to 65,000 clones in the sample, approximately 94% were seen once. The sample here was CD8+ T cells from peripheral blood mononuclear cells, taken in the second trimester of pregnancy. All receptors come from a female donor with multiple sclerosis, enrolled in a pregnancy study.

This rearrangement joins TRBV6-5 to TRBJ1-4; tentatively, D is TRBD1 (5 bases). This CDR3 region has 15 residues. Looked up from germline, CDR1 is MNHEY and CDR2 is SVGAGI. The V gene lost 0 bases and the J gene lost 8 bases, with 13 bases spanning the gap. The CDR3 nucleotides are TGTGCCAGCAGTTACTCGACGGGGGGTGGCGAAAAACTGTTTTTT. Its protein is CASSYSTGGGEKLFF.

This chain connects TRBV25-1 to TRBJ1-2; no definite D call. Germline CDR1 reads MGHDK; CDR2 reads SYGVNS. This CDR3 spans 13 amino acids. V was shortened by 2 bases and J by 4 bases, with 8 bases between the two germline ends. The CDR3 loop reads CASSERLGYGYTF. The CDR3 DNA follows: TGTGCCAGCAGTGAAAGGCTAGGCTATGGCTACACCTTC.

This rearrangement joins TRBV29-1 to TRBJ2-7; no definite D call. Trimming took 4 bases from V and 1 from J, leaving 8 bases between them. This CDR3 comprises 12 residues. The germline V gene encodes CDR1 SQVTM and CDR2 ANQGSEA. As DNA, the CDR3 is TGCAGCGTTGTTAGCAGTTCCTACGAGCAGTACTTC. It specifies CSVVSSSYEQYF.

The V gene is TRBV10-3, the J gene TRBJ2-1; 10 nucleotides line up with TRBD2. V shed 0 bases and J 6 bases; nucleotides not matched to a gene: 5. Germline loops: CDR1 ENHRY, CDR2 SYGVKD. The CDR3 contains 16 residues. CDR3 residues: CAISESPSGSTNEQFF. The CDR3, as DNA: TGTGCCATCAGTGAGTCTCCTAGCGGGAGTACCAATGAGCAGTTCTTC.

The CDR3 reads CASSLLQTNEKLFF. The CDR3 DNA sequence: TGTGCCAGCAGTTTATTACAGACTAATGAAAAACTGTTTTTT. The chain combines TRBV28 with TRBJ1-4; D is undetermined. CDR1 and CDR2 from the germline V gene are MDHEN and SYDVKM. The CDR3 loop spans 14 amino acids. V shed 1 base and J shed 2 bases, with 5 bases lying between them. The variable domain in full, completed from reference TRBV28 and TRBJ1-4, reads DVKVTQSSRYLVKRTGEKVFLECVQDMDHENMFWYRQDPGLGLRLIYFSYDVKMKEKGDIPEGYSVSREKKERFSLILESASTNQTSMYLCASSLLQTNEKLFFGSGTQLSVL.

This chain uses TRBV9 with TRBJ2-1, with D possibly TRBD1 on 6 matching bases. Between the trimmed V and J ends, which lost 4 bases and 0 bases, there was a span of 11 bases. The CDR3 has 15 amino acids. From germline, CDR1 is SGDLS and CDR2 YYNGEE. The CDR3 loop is CASSTQGSSYNEQFF. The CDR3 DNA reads TGTGCCAGCAGCACACAGGGTAGCTCCTACAATGAGCAGTTCTTC.

The CDR3 spells CASSFRAVEQFF. The CDR3, as DNA: TGTGCCAGCAGCTTCAGGGCGGTTGAGCAGTTCTTC. The V call is TRBV11-2, the J call TRBJ2-1; tentatively, D is TRBD1 (5 bases). With 3 bases removed from V and 9 bases from J, the gap between germline ends came to 9 bases. The V gene's germline CDR1 is SGHAT and CDR2 FQNNGV. This CDR3 is 12 amino acids long.

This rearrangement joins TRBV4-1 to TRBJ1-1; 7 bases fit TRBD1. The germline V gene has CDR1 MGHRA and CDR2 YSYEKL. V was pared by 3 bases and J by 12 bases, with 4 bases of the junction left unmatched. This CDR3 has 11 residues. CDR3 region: CASSQGTETFF. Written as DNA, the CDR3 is TGCGCCAGCAGCCAGGGGACAGAGACTTTCTTT.

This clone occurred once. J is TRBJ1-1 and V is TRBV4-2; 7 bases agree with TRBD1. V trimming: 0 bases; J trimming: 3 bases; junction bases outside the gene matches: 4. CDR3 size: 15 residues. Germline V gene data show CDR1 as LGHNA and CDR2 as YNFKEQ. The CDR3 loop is CASSQDGTAYTEAFF. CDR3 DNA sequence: TGTGCCAGCAGCCAAGATGGGACAGCTTACACTGAAGCTTTCTTT.

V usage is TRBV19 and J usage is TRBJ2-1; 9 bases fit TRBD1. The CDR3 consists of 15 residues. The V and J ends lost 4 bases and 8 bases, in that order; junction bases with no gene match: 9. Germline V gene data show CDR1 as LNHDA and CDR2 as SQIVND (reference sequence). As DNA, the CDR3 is TGTGCCAGTAGTAAGTGGGACAGGGTTTTGGATGAGCAGTTCTTC. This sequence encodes CASSKWDRVLDEQFF.

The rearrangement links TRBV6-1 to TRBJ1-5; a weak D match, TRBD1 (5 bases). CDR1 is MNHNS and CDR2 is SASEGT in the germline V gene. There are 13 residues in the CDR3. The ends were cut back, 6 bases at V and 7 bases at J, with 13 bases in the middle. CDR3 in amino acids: CASSQGAGQPQHF. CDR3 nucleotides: TGTGCCAGCAGCCAAGGGGCAGGACAGCCCCAGCATTTT.

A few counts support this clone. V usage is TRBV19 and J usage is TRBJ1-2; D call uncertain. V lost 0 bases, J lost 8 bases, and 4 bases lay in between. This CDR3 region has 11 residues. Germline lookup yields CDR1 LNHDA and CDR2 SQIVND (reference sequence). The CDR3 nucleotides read TGTGCCAGTAGTATAGATAGAGGCTACACCTTC. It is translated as CASSIDRGYTF.

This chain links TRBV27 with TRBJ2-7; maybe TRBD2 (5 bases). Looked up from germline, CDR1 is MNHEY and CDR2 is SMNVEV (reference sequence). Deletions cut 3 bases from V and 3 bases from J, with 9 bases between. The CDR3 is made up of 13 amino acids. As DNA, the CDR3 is TGTGCCAGCAGTTTTTCCGGGGACTACGAGCAGTACTTC. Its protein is CASSFSGDYEQYF.

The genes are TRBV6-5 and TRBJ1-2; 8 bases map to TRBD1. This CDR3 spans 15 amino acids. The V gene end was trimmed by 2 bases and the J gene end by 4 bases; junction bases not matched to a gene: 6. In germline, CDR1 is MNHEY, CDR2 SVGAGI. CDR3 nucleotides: TGTGCCAGCAGTTACGGACAGGGAATGACCTATGGCTACACCTTC. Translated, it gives CASSYGQGMTYGYTF.

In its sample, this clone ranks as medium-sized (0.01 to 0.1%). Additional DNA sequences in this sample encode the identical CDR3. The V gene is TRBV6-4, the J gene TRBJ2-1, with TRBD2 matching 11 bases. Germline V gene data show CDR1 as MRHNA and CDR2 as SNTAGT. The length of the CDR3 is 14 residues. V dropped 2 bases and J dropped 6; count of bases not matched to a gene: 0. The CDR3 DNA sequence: TGTGCCAGCAGTGACGGGACTAGCGGCAATGAGCAGTTCTTC. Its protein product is CASSDGTSGNEQFF.

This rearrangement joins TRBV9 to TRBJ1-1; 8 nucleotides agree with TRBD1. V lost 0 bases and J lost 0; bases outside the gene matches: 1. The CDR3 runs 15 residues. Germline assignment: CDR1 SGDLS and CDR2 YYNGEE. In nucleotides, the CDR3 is TGTGCCAGCAGCGTAGGGACAGGGATGAACACTGAAGCTTTCTTT. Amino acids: CASSVGTGMNTEAFF.

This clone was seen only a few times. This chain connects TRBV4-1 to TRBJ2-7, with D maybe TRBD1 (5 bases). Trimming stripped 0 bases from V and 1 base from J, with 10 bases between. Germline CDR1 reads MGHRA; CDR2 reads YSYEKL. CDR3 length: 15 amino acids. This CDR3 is CASSQDDSASYEQYF. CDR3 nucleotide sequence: TGCGCCAGCAGCCAAGATGACAGTGCTTCCTACGAGCAGTACTTC.

DNA of the CDR3: TGTGCCAGCAGTTACCGCGACAGGGTGTGGGAGCAGTACTTC. Translating it yields CASSYRDRVWEQYF. The gene calls are TRBV6-5 and TRBJ2-7; TRBD1 matches at 7 bases. CDR1 MNHEY and CDR2 SVGAGI come from the germline V gene. This CDR3 spans 14 amino acids. The V and J ends lost 2 bases and 7 bases, in that order; junction bases with no gene match: 8.

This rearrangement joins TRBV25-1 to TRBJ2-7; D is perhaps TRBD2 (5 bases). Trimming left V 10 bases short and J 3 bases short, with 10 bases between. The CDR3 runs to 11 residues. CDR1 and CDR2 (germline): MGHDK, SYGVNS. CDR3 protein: CATRRGYEQYF. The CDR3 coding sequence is TGTGCCACCCGCCGGGGCTACGAGCAGTACTTC.

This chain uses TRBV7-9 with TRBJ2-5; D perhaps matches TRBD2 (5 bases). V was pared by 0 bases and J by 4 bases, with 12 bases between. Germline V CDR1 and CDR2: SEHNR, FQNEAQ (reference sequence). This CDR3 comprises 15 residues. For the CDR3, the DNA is TGTGCCAGCAGCTTAGCCGGGAATGAATTAGAGACCCAGTACTTC. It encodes CASSLAGNELETQYF.

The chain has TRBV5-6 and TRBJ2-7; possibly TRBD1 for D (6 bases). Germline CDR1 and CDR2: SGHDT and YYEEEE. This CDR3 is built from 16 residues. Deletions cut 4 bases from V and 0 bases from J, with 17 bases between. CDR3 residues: CASSLKQGHLSYEQYF. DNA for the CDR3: TGTGCCAGCAGCCTCAAACAGGGACACCTCTCCTACGAGCAGTACTTC.

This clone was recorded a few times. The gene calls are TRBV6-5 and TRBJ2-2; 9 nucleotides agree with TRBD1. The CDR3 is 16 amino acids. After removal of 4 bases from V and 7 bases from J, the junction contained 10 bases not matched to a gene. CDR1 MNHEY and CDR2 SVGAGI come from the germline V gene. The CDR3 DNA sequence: TGTGCCAGCAGTTCGAGACAGGGGGTTATGGACGGGGAGCTGTTTTTT. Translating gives CASSSRQGVMDGELFF.

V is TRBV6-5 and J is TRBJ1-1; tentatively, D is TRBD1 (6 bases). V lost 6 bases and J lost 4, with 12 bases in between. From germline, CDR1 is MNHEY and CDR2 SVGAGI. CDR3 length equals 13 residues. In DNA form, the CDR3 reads TGTGCCAGCAGACAGGGATGGTCCACTGAAGCTTTCTTT. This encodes CASRQGWSTEAFF.

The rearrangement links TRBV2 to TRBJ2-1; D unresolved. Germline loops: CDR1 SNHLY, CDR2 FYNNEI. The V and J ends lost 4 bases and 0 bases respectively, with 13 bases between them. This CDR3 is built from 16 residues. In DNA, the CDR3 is TGTGCCAGCAGTGTATCGGGTGCTAGCTCCTACAATGAGCAGTTCTTC. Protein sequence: CASSVSGASSYNEQFF.

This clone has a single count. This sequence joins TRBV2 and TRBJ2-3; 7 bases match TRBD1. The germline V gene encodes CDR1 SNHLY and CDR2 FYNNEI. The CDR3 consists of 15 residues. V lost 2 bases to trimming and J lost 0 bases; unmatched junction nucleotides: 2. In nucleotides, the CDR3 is TGTGCCAGCAGTGAAAGGGACAGTAGCACAGATACGCAGTATTTT. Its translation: CASSERDSSTDTQYF.

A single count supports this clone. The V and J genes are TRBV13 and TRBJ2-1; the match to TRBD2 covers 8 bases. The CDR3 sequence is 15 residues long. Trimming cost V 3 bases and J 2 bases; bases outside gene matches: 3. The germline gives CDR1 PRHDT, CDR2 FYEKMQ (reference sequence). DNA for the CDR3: TGTGCCAGCAGCTTCGGGAGGGGTACCTACAATGAGCAGTTCTTC. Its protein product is CASSFGRGTYNEQFF.

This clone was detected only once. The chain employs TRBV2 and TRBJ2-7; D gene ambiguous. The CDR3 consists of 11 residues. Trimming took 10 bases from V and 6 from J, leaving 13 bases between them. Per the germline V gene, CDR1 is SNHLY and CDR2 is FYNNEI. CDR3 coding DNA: TGTGCCACCATCCTCTCCAGCGAGCAGTACTTC. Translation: CATILSSEQYF.

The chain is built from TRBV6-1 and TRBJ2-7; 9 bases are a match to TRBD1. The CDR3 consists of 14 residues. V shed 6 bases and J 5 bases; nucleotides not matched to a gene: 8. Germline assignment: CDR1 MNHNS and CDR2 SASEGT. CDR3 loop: CASSSGTGSDEQYF. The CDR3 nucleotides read TGTGCCAGCAGCTCCGGGACAGGGAGCGACGAGCAGTACTTC.